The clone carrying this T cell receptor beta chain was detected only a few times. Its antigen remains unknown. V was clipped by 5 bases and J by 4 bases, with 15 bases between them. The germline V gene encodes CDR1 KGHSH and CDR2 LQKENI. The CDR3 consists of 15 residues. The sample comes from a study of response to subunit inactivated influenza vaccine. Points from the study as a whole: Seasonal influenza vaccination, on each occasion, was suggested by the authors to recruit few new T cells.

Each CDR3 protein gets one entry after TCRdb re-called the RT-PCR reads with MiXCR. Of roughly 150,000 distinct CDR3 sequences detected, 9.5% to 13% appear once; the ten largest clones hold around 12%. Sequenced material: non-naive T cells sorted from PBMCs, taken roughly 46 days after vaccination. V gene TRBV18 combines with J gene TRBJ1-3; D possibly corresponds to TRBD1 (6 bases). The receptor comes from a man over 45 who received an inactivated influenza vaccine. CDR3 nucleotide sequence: TGTGCCAGCTCAACCACAGGGATCGGCGGAAACACCATATATTTT. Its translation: CASSTTGIGGNTIYF.